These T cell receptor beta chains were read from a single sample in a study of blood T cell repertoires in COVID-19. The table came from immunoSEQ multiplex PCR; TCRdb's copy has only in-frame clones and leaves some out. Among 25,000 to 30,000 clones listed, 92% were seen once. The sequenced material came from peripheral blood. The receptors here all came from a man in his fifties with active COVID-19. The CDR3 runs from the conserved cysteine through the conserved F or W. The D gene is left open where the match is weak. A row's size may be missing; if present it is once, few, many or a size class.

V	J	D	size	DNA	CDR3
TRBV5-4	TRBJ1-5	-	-	TGTGCCAGCAGCTCTGGCGGGGGCAGGGCTAATCAGCCCCAGCATTTT	CASSSGGGRANQPQHF
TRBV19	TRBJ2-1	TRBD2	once	TGTGCCAGTAGAGGGGGGGCGGGAGGAGGAGATGAGCAGTTCTTC	CASRGGAGGGDEQFF
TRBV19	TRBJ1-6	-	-	TGTGCCAGTAGCGCGACAGCCTGGGGTAATTCACCCCTCCACTTT	CASSATAWGNSPLHF
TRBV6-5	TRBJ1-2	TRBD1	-	TGTGCCAGCAGTTACGGGACAGCTAACTATGGCTACACCTTC	CASSYGTANYGYTF
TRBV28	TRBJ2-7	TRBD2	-	TGTGCCAGCAGACCGACTAGCCCAACCTACGAGCAGTACTTC	CASRPTSPTYEQYF
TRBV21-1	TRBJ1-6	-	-	TGTGCCAGCAGCAGGTGGAGAGCCCCTATGGATTCACCCCTCCACTTT	CASSRWRAPMDSPLHF
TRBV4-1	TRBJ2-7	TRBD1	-	TGCGCCAGCAGCCAAGTTAGTGGTAGGACAGGGGCCTACGAGCAGTACTTC	CASSQVSGRTGAYEQYF
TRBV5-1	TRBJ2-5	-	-	TGCGCCAGCAGCTTGGAAAGGCGTAGGGACATTTCAGAGACCCAGTACTTC	CASSLERRRDISETQYF
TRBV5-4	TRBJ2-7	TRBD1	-	TGTGCCAGCAGAAAGGGACAGGGGGGATACGAGCAGTACTTC	CASRKGQGGYEQYF
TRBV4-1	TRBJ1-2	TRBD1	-	TGCGCCAGCAGCCAAGATCCAGGGGGGAGTTTTGGCTACACCTTC	CASSQDPGGSFGYTF
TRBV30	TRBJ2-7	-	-	TGTGCCTGGAGTGCAAACAGCCTGTACGAGCAGTACTTC	CAWSANSLYEQYF
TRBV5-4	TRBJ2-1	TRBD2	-	TGTGCCAGCAGCTTGGTAGCAGCGGGGGGAAACAATGAGCAGTTCTTC	CASSLVAAGGNNEQFF
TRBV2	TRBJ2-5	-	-	TGTGCCAGCAGTGAATTTGACGGGGAAGTAAAAGAGACCCAGTACTTC	CASSEFDGEVKETQYF
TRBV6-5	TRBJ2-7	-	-	TGTGCCAGCAGCCGACAGGGAGGCGGGTACGAGCAGTACTTC	CASSRQGGGYEQYF
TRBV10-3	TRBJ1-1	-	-	TGTGCCATCAGTGAAGTTTTGGGAGGGTGGGCTGAAGCTTTCTTT	CAISEVLGGWAEAFF
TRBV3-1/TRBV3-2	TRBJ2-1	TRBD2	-	TGTGCCAGCAGCACTATAGGACTAGCGGGAGGGCCTGGGAATGAGCAGTTCTTC	CASSTIGLAGGPGNEQFF
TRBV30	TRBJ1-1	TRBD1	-	TGTGCCTGGAATCTCGAGGGACAGTGGTTTAAGGCTTTCTTT	CAWNLEGQWFKAFF
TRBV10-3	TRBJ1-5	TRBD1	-	TGTGCCATCAGTGAAAAGGGACAGGGAACGGATCAGCCCCAGCATTTT	CAISEKGQGTDQPQHF
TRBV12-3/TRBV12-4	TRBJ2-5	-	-	TGTGCCAGCATGGCAGGGGTCCCCGAGACCCAGTACTTC	CASMAGVPETQYF
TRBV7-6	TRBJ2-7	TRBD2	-	TGTGCCAGCAGTAAAACGGGGGGGACTAGCGGGGCGGAGCACTACGAGCAGTACTTC	CASSKTGGTSGAEHYEQYF